Listed here is a single TCR beta chain. What it recognizes is unknown. This entry is derived from a study of cytomegalovirus exposure and HLA in healthy donors. Study conclusions and caveats: Most subjects' HLA-A and HLA-B alleles were reportedly predicted from TCR beta sequences. TCR beta V segments were, for the most part, productive about 87% or about 30% of the time in an earlier analysis. Cytomegalovirus association was listed for under 200 TCR beta chains.

60 Vbeta and 13 Jbeta primers were used in PCR. Generated by immunoSEQ multiplex PCR, the TCRdb table keeps only in-frame clones and is missing some. Of 100,000 to 150,000 clones in the sample, less than 80% were seen once. Trimming cost V 3 bases and J 4 bases; bases outside gene matches: 4. CDR1 and CDR2 (germline): SGDLS, YYNGEE. CDR3 length equals 16 residues. The clonotype comes from a woman between 50 and 59 years old in good health and CMV-seronegative. The genes are TRBV9 and TRBJ2-1; 13 bases map to TRBD2. Sequencing was carried out using PBMCs. CDR3 sequence (DNA): TGTGCCAGCAGCGAAACGGGACTAGCGGGATACAATGAGCAGTTCTTC. Its protein product is CASSETGLAGYNEQFF.